This paragraph covers one T cell receptor (beta chain) sequence. Its antigen is unknown. No much larger clonotype is one base removed from it; base qualities were not supplied. The library was generated by the immunoSEQ multiplex PCR assay. A mixture of 60 forward primers for TCR Vbeta segments and 13 reverse primers for TCR Jbeta segments was used in the multiplex PCR. Amplification of the CDR3 region of rearranged TCR beta genes was performed with a multiplex PCR assay on genomic DNA. On the Illumina HiSeq System, the amplified TCR beta libraries were sequenced as 87-base-pair reads. The published analysis was carried out like this. In a later analysis, approximately 74 million unique TCR beta chains were counted across the 690 or so repertoires, and roughly 11 million of these chains were shared by at least two donors. To remove PCR and sequencing errors, raw reads were error-corrected and collapsed into unique sequences using a nearest-neighbor algorithm that merged closely related sequences. To assign V, D and J gene segments, CDR3 sequences were aligned to IMGT reference sequences. For a sequence to be retained, a match of at least six nucleotides to both a V gene segment and a J gene segment was required. Rearrangements were classified as productive when the CDR3 lacked stop codons and remained in frame with V and J, and all other rearrangements were classified as non-productive. Following IMGT convention, CDR3 was defined as the stretch from the second conserved V-encoded cysteine up to the conserved J-encoded phenylalanine. The earlier analysis of roughly 590 of the donors excluded any sequence lacking an unambiguous match to a single V gene segment. An earlier analysis of roughly 590 of the donors called V segments functional above 56.7% productive rearrangements and segregating when the between-donor standard deviation exceeded 5%. A statistical classification framework was built for diagnosing cytomegalovirus status from the catalog of TCR beta chain sequences. V and J gene assignment, in a later analysis, came from comparing TCR nucleotide sequences with IMGT/GENE-DB human TR gene sequences. Using the TCRdist pipeline, a later analysis assigned CDR3 sequences along with most-parsimonious VDJ recombination scenarios. In a later analysis, every TCR beta chain was defined by the combination of its CDR3 amino acid sequence and its V-gene family, and reads without a unique V-gene family were dropped. In a later analysis, fewer than 600 highly shared, low-generation-probability nucleotide sequences were removed to address suspected cross-contamination and a sequencing artifact. In a later analysis, a clonal expansion index for each public chain was calculated from normalized within-repertoire ranks of inferred template counts. A later analysis computed generation probabilities with a VDJ recombination model fitted to out-of-frame rearrangements, and checked the results against IGoR. In a later analysis, TCR-TCR, TCR-HLA and TCR-CMV co-occurrence was scored with hypergeometric tests, and a repertoire-size bias correction was applied to TCR pairs. A later analysis estimated false discovery rates by permuting HLA or CMV assignments 20 times. In a later analysis, co-occurring TCRs were grouped with DBSCAN, and TCRdist sequence similarity was added when clustering was performed within HLA-allele-positive subsets. Co-occurrence clustering excluded repertoires with fewer than 30,000 or more than 120,000 public chains, plus five with anomalous nucleotide sharing. As stored in TCRdb, this immuneACCESS dataset retains in-frame rearrangements with V and J assigned. A fraction of the clones does not appear; measured against another copy, unresolved V genes explain less than half of the discrepancy, and the remainder lacks a known reason. V, J and clone size derive from that table, while D and trimming were established from the DNA sequence. The sample contains around 60,000 clones, more than 70% of them found a single time. Over 5% of the sample is taken by the ten largest.

The cohort consisted of 650 to 850 healthy bone marrow donors. Cohort members were all nominally healthy when sampled, although unrecorded immune exposures were likely present. The donor tested CMV seronegative and was one of the 352 seronegative cohort members. Each donor provided a peripheral blood sample, and peripheral blood mononuclear cells were used for TCR beta sequencing. Genomic DNA extraction from the blood cell samples was performed with the Qiagen DNeasy Blood Extraction Kit. These data are taken from a study of cytomegalovirus exposure and HLA in healthy donors (dated by TCRdb to 2017 to 2019). Notes on the research overall: According to an earlier analysis of several hundred of the donors, roughly 180 million T cells yielded some 110 million unique TCR beta sequences and about 280 Gb of sequence data. An early release covering 550 to 700 HLA-typed donors comprised about 310 gigabases of sequencing data and roughly 85 million unique TCR sequences. Among the roughly 400 genotyped donors, approximately 76% belonged to the genetic ancestry cluster associated with self-reported Caucasian donors. The aim of the study was to test whether cataloging public T cell receptors could identify signatures of past pathogen exposure. The study used immunosequencing to profile the T cell repertoires of several hundred subjects and linked those repertoires to cytomegalovirus serostatus. Along with the approximately 650-subject first cohort, a separate validation cohort of over 90 different subjects was used. The study combined high-throughput TCR immunosequencing, statistical association of individual TCRs with disease status, and machine learning to predict cytomegalovirus infection status. In a later analysis, previously published TCR beta repertoires from fewer than 750 donors were re-analyzed and high-resolution HLA genotyping was added so that TCR occurrence patterns could be studied. Rather than using new phenotypic data, the later analysis identified candidate immune exposures from TCR beta sequences and from how often those sequences occurred across donors. An earlier analysis of approximately 630 of the donors applied high-throughput TCR beta sequencing to assess whether each TCR beta V gene segment acted as functional or pseudogenic. Donor age, sex, ethnicity and CMV serostatus were collected together with the repertoire data. In a later genetic analysis, genome-wide SNP genotypes for about three fifths of the roughly 670 donors were used, and that subset was treated as a discovery cohort. Every repertoire in the discovery cohort had been generated on one and the same sequencing platform. HLA typing included class I and class II loci at four-digit resolution. Typing coverage varied by locus: about 629-630 donors for A, B, C, DRB1 and DQB1; roughly 560 for DQA1; more than 600 for DPA1; roughly 450 for DPB1. Roughly 5 DR-DQ haplotypes were treated as single units for association and clustering because of strong linkage in the cohort. Among a few hundred genotyped donors of the cohort, an average of roughly 240,000 unique TCR beta nucleotide sequences were sequenced per donor, roughly 18% of them non-productive.

Study-level results and caveats: Correlated functional status among segregating V segments might be attributable to linkage disequilibrium, but an unknown experimental factor could not be ruled out. A later analysis associated about 16,000 TCR beta sequences with specific HLA alleles at a false discovery rate of 0.05. Because some donors lacked HLA typing at each locus, the association tests relied only on the typed subset. An association between a missense DCLRE1C variant and V-gene and J-gene trimming of TCR beta chains was found in a later genetic analysis and replicated in an independent cohort. In vitro tests confirmed that a few of the cytomegalovirus-associated TCR beta chains recognize cytomegalovirus antigens. Because the 87-base-pair reads could not distinguish some IMGT-functional V segments, including TRBV6-2 and TRBV6-3, those segments were excluded. In a later analysis, TCR association rates were found to vary across HLA loci, with the most associated TCRs seen for DRB1 alleles and the fewest for HLA-C alleles. In a later analysis, HLA-associated TCR beta chains were found to be more clonally expanded and to have lower generation probabilities than equally common non-associated chains. A later genetic analysis reported fewer N-insertions in productive TCRs among donors in an Asian-associated ancestry cluster than the approximately 670-donor mean. Only TCR beta chains were sequenced in this cohort, and the absence of alpha or paired-chain data limited detectable features. Most CMV-associated TCR beta chains appeared to be HLA-restricted in a later analysis, and the HLA associations seemed to be driven largely by CMV exposure. When HLA alleles, especially DR and DQ, strongly co-occurred, attributing TCR associations to individual alleles was difficult. In both the original and validation cohorts, the classifier was reported to diagnose cytomegalovirus status with high specificity and sensitivity. It was suggested by the authors that the approach could potentially be generalized to other disease states and immunological phenotypes. A further reported finding was that TCR beta sequences accurately predicted the HLA-A and HLA-B alleles for most subjects in the first cohort. For the cohort, immune exposure information was limited to CMV serostatus. Several of the top co-occurrence clusters appeared to be linked to parvovirus B19, influenza, CMV and Epstein-Barr virus, according to a later analysis. The study listed approximately 160 TCR beta chains as associated with cytomegalovirus. In an earlier analysis of roughly 500 of the donors, most TCR beta V segments appeared in productive rearrangements about 87% or about 30% of the time, broadly matching IMGT annotations. Over 15 rarely observed V segments, including chromosome 9 orphons, were excluded from the earlier analysis of several hundred of the donors because counts were too low. A cluster of highly shared sequence variants was judged likely to represent a technical artifact of the sequencing pipeline. While some public TCRs were present in many individuals, most TCR sequences turned up only very rarely across donors. The presence/absence analyses assumed that sequencing depth was roughly uniform across donors, and that assumption may not be true.

Trimming takes 3 bases from V and 2 bases from J, and the germline ends sit 11 bases apart. Sequences MNHNS (CDR1) and SASEGT (CDR2) are obtained from the germline V gene. The CDR3 covers 14 residues, taking in both the cysteine and the phenylalanine. The DNA shown is the 42-base CDR3, in frame from base 1. This receptor was identified in a male donor in good health and CMV-seronegative. This sequence uses TRBV6-1 and TRBJ2-7; a weak D assignment points to TRBD2 (5 bases agree). The sequenced material came from PBMCs. The DNA is as follows: TGTGCCAGCAGTGAGAGAGGGCTTACCTACGAGCAGTACTTC. Its translation is CASSERGLTYEQYF.